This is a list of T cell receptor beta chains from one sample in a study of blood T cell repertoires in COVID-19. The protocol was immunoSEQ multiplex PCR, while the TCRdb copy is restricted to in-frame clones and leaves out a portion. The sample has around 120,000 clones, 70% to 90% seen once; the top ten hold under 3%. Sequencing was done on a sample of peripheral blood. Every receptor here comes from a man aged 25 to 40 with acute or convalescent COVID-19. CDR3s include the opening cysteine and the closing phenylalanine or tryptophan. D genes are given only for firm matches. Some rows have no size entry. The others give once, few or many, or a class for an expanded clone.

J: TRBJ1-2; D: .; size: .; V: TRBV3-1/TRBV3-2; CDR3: CASSQETGYHGYTF; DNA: TGTGCCAGCAGCCAAGAAACAGGGTATCATGGCTACACCTTC
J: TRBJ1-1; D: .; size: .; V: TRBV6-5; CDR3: CASSPGTGTEAFF; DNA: TGTGCCAGCAGCCCCGGAACGGGCACTGAAGCTTTCTTT
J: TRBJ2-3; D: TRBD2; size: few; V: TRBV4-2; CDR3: CASSQDWEGTDTQYF; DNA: TGTGCCAGCAGCCAAGATTGGGAGGGGACAGATACGCAGTATTTT
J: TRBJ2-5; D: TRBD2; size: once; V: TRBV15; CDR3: CATSRGLAGEIQETQYF; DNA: TGTGCCACCAGCAGAGGACTAGCGGGAGAGATCCAAGAGACCCAGTACTTC
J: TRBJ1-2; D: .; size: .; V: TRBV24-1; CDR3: CATGGGRGLYYGYTF; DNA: TGTGCCACCGGGGGGGGCAGGGGACTTTACTATGGCTACACCTTC
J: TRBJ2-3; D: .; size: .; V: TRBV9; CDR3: CASSQRREWEKTDTQYF; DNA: TGTGCCAGCAGCCAACGAAGGGAGTGGGAGAAGACAGATACGCAGTATTTT
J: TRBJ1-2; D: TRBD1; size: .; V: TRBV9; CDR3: CASSDRGSDGYTF; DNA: TGTGCCAGCAGCGACAGGGGGAGCGATGGCTACACCTTC
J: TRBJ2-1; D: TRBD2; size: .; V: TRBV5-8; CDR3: CASSFYEAGGLDEQFF; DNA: TGTGCCAGCAGCTTTTATGAAGCGGGAGGTCTGGATGAGCAGTTCTTC
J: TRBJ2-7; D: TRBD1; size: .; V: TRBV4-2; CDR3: CASSQGDSAYEQYF; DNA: TGTGCCAGCAGCCAAGGGGACAGTGCCTACGAGCAGTACTTC
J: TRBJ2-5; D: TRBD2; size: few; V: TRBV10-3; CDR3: CAISGSGGQETQYF; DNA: TGTGCCATCAGTGGAAGCGGGGGTCAAGAGACCCAGTACTTC